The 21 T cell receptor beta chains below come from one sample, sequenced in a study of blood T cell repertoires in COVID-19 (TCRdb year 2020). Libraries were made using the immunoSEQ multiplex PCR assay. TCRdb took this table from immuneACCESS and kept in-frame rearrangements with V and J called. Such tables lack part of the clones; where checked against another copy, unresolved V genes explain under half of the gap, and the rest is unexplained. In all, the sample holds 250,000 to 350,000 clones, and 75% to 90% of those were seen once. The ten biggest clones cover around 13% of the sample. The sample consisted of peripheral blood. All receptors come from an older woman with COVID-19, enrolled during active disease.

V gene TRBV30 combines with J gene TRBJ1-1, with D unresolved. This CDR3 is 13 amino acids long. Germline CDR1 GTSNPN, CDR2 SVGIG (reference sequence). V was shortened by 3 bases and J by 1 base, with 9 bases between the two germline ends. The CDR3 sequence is CAWRAGSNTEAFF. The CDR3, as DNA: TGTGCCTGGAGAGCCGGTTCGAACACTGAAGCTTTCTTT. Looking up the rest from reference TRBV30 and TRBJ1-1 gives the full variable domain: SQTIHQWPATLVQPVGSPLSLECTVEGTSNPNLYWYRQAAGRGLQLLFYSVGIGQISSEVPQNLSASRPQDRQFILSSKKLLLSDSGFYLCAWRAGSNTEAFFGQGTRLTVV.

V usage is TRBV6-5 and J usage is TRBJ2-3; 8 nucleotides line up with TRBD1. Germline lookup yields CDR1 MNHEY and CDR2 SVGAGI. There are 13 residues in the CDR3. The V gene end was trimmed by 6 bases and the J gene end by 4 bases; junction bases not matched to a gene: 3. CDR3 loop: CASRAGGADTQYF. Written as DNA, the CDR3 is TGTGCCAGCAGGGCAGGGGGCGCAGATACGCAGTATTTT.

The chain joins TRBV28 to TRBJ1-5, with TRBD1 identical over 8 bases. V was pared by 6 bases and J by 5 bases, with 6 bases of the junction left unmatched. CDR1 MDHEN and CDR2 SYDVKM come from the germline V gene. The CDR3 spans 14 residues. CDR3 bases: TGTGCCAGCAGACTGGACAGGGACGATCAGCCCCAGCATTTT. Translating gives CASRLDRDDQPQHF.

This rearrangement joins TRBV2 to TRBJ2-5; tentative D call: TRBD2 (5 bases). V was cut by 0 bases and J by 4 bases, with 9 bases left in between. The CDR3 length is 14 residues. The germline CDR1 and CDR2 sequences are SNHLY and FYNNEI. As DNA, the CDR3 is TGTGCCAGCAGTGAAGCAGGGAGATTAGAGACCCAGTACTTC. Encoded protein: CASSEAGRLETQYF. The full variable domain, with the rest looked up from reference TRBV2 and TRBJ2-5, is EPEVTQTPSHQVTQMGQEVILRCVPISNHLYFYWYRQILGQKVEFLVSFYNNEISEKSEIFDDQFSVERPDGSNFTLKIRSTKLEDSAMYFCASSEAGRLETQYFGPGTRLLVL.

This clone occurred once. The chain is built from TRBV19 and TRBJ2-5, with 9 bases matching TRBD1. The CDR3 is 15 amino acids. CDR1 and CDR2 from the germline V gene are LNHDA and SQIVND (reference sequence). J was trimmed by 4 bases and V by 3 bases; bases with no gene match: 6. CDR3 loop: CASSIWTGESETQYF. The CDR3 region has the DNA TGTGCCAGTAGTATTTGGACAGGGGAATCAGAGACCCAGTACTTC. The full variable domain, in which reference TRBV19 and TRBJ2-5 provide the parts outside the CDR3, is DGGITQSPKYLFRKEGQNVTLSCEQNLNHDAMYWYRQDPGQGLRLIYYSQIVNDFQKGDIAEGYSVSREKKESFPLTVTSAQKNPTAFYLCASSIWTGESETQYFGPGTRLLVL.

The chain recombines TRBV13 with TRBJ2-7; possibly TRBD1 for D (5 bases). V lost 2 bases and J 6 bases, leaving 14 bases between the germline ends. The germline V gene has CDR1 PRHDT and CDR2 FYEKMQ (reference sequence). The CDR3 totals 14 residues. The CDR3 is CASSLRGPASEQYF. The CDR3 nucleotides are TGTGCCAGCAGCTTAAGGGGCCCAGCCAGCGAGCAGTACTTC.

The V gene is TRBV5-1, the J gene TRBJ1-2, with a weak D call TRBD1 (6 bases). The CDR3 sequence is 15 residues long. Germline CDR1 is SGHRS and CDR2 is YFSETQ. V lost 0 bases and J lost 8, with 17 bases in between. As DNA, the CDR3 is TGCGCCAGCAGCTTGGGGAGCAGGGGAAGGTCGGGCTACACCTTC. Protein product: CASSLGSRGRSGYTF.

CDR3 DNA sequence: TGTGCCAGCAGCCTGTCTGGGGGGGAGAGAGAGACCCAGTACTTC. It translates to CASSLSGGERETQYF. The chain employs TRBV5-4 and TRBJ2-5, with 7 bases matching TRBD2. This CDR3 region has 15 residues. Germline V gene sequence: CDR1 SGHNT, CDR2 YYREEE (reference sequence). V lost 4 bases and J lost 4; bases outside the gene matches: 10. Supplemented by reference TRBV5-4 and TRBJ2-5, the full variable domain reads ETGVTQSPTHLIKTRGQQVTLRCSSQSGHNTVSWYQQALGQGPQFIFQYYREEENGRGNFPPRFSGLQFPNYSSELNVNALELDDSALYLCASSLSGGERETQYFGPGTRLLVL.

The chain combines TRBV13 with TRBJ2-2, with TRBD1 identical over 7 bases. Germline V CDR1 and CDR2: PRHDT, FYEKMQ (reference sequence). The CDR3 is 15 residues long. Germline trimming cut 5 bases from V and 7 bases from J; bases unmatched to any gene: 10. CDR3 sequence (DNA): TGTGCCAGCAGCGCCTCCTTACAGGGGTTCGGGGAGCTGTTTTTT. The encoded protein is CASSASLQGFGELFF.

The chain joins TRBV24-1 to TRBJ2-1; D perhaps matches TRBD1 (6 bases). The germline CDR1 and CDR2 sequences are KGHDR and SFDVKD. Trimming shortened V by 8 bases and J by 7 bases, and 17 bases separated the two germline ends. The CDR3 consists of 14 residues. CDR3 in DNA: TGTGCCACCACCAAACAGGGAAGGGAGAATGAGCAGTTCTTC. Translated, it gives CATTKQGRENEQFF.

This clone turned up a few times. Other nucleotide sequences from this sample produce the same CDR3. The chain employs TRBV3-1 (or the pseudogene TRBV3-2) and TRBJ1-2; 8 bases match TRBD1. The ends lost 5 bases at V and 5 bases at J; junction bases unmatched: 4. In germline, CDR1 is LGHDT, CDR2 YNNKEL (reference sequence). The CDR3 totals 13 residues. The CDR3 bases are TGTGCCAGCAGCTTTGGACAGGGTTATGGCTACACCTTC. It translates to CASSFGQGYGYTF.

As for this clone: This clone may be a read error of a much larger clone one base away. The CDR3 reads CASSQARGGTEAFF. The CDR3 DNA is TGTGCCAGCAGCCAAGCTAGGGGAGGCACTGAAGCTTTCTTT. V gene TRBV4-2 combines with J gene TRBJ1-1; the D gene is possibly TRBD1 (5 bases). The CDR3 is 14 amino acids. V shed 1 base and J shed 4 bases, with 10 bases lying between them. Germline V gene data show CDR1 as LGHNA and CDR2 as YNFKEQ.

CDR3 coding DNA: TGTGCCAGCAGACCTCAGGGGGCGCATGAAAAACTGTTTTTT. This codes for CASRPQGAHEKLFF. This chain uses TRBV6-5 with TRBJ1-4; TRBD1 agrees at 8 bases. The CDR3 spans 14 residues. Losses at the gene ends were 6 bases for V and 6 bases for J; bases not matched to a gene: 6. CDR1 is MNHEY and CDR2 is SVGAGI in the germline V gene.

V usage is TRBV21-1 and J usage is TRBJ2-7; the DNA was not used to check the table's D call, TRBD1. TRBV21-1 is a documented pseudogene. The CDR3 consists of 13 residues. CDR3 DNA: TGTGCCAGCAACAGGGAATCGGTCAACGAGCAGTACTTC. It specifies CASNRESVNEQYF.

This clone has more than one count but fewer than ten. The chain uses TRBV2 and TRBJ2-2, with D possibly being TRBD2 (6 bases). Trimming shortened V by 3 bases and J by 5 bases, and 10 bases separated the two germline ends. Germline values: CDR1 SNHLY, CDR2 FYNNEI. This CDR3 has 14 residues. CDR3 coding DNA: TGTGCCAGCAGTGAGCCTAGCGCAACCGGGGAGCTGTTTTTT. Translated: CASSEPSATGELFF.

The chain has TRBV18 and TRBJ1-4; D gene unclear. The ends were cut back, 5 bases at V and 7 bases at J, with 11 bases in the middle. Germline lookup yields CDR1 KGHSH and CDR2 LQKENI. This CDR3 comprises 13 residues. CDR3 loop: CASSAGWGEKLFF. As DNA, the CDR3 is TGTGCCAGCTCAGCGGGCTGGGGTGAAAAACTGTTTTTT.

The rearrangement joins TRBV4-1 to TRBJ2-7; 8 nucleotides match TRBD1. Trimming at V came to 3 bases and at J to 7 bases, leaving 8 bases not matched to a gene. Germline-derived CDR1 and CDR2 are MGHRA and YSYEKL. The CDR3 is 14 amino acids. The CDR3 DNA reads TGCGCCAGCAGCCAGACACAGGGGGTGGGTGAGCAGTACTTC. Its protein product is CASSQTQGVGEQYF.

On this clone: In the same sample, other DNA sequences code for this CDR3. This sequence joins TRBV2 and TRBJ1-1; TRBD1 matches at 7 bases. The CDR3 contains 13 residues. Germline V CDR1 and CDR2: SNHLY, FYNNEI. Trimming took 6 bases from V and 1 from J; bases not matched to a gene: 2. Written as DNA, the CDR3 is TGTGCCAGCAGGGGGGACAGGAACACTGAAGCTTTCTTT. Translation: CASRGDRNTEAFF.

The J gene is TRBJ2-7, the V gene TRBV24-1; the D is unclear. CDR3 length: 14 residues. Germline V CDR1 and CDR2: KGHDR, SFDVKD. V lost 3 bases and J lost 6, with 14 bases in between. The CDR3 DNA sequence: TGTGCCACCAGTGATCCACCCCCCCGTAGCGAGCAGTACTTC. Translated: CATSDPPPRSEQYF.

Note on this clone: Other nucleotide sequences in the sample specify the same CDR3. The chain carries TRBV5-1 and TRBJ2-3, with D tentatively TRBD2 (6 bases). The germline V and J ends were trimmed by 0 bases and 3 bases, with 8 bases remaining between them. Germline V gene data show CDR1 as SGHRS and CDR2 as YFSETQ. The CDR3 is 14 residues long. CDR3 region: CASSLVSGTDTQYF. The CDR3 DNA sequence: TGCGCCAGCAGCTTGGTAAGCGGGACAGATACGCAGTATTTT. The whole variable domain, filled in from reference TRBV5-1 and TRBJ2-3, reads KAGVTQTPRYLIKTRGQQVTLSCSPISGHRSVSWYQQTPGQGLQFLFEYFSETQRNKGNFPGRFSGRQFSNSRSEMNVSTLELGDSALYLCASSLVSGTDTQYFGPGTRLTVL.

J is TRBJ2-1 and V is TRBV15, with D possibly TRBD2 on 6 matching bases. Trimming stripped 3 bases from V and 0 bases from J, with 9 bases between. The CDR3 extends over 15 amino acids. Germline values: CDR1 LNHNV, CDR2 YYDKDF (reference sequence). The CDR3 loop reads CATSRGGSSYNEQFF. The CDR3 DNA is TGTGCCACCAGCAGGGGGGGTAGCTCCTACAATGAGCAGTTCTTC.